Below, 22 T cell receptor beta chains from the same sample are listed, as sequenced in a study of cytomegalovirus exposure and HLA in healthy donors. The PCR made use of 60 Vbeta and 13 Jbeta primers. Profiled with immunoSEQ multiplex PCR; TCRdb holds only in-frame clones, not every one. The data contain 150,000 to 200,000 clones, 75% to 90% of them singletons. The source material was PBMCs. Every receptor here comes from a man younger than 30 in good health and CMV-seropositive.

The rearrangement links TRBV5-1 to TRBJ1-2; tentatively, D is TRBD1 (6 bases). With 3 bases removed from V and 8 bases from J, the gap between germline ends came to 17 bases. CDR1 is SGHRS and CDR2 is YFSETQ in the germline V gene. CDR3 size: 14 residues. Here the CDR3 reads CASSSLDSLEGYTF. In DNA, the CDR3 is TGCGCCAGCAGCTCCTTGGACAGTTTGGAAGGCTACACCTTC.

The chain joins TRBV5-1 to TRBJ2-1; D may be TRBD1 (5 bases). Trimming pared 4 bases from V and 7 bases from J, leaving 15 bases between. This CDR3 has 14 amino acids. The germline V gene has CDR1 SGHRS and CDR2 YFSETQ. DNA for the CDR3: TGCGCCAGCAGCCCGACCCTGGGGCTGAATGAGCAGTTCTTC. It encodes CASSPTLGLNEQFF. Full variable domain (remainder filled in from reference TRBV5-1 and TRBJ2-1): KAGVTQTPRYLIKTRGQQVTLSCSPISGHRSVSWYQQTPGQGLQFLFEYFSETQRNKGNFPGRFSGRQFSNSRSEMNVSTLELGDSALYLCASSPTLGLNEQFFGPGTRLTVL.

This chain uses TRBV27 with TRBJ2-2; 7 bases match TRBD1. The CDR3 totals 16 residues. Germline CDR1 and CDR2: MNHEY and SMNVEV (reference sequence). V gave up 2 bases and J gave up 3 bases; unmatched junction bases: 6. The CDR3 nucleotides read TGTGCCAGCAGTTTACCCTCAGGGGGATACACCGGGGAGCTGTTTTTT. Its translation: CASSLPSGGYTGELFF.

J is TRBJ1-1 and V is TRBV27; D possibly corresponds to TRBD1 (6 bases). The CDR3 is made up of 14 amino acids. V was pared by 1 base and J by 3 bases, with 9 bases between. Germline V CDR1 and CDR2: MNHEY, SMNVEV (reference sequence). The CDR3 sequence: CASSLWAGDTEAFF. Here the CDR3 DNA reads TGTGCCAGCAGTTTATGGGCAGGGGACACTGAAGCTTTCTTT.

The gene calls are TRBV9 and TRBJ2-3; 7 positions match TRBD2. CDR3 length: 16 amino acids. Trimming cost V 1 base and J 0 bases; bases outside gene matches: 5. CDR1 and CDR2 from the germline V gene are SGDLS and YYNGEE. The CDR3 spells CASSVLGGSSTDTQYF. The CDR3 nucleotides read TGTGCCAGCAGCGTATTGGGGGGGTCTAGCACAGATACGCAGTATTTT.

The V gene is TRBV5-1, the J gene TRBJ2-1, with TRBD2 as a possible D gene (7 bases). V dropped 3 bases and J dropped 2 bases, with 15 bases sitting between them. The CDR3 extends over 16 amino acids. Germline CDR1 reads SGHRS; CDR2 reads YFSETQ. CDR3 amino acids: CASSSGGLAPYNEQFF. The CDR3 nucleotides read TGCGCCAGCAGCTCGGGGGGCCTAGCCCCCTACAATGAGCAGTTCTTC.

This clone was detected only once. The rearrangement links TRBV6-6 to TRBJ2-3; a possible D gene is TRBD2 (5 bases). Germline V lookup: CDR1 MNHNY, CDR2 SVGAGI (reference sequence). With 6 bases removed from V and 6 bases from J, the gap between germline ends came to 10 bases. The CDR3 sequence is 12 residues long. The CDR3 DNA follows: TGTGCCAGCAGCAAACTAGGGGATACGCAGTATTTT. This translates into CASSKLGDTQYF.

The table lists this clone with a few counts. The chain joins TRBV5-3 to TRBJ2-7, with 7 bases that match TRBD2. TRBV5-3 belongs to the ORF category, with a function that is uncertain. Trimming removed 9 bases from V and 0 bases from J; junction bases left unmatched: 12. CDR3 length: 15 residues. The CDR3 spells CATQPGGKISYEQYF. The CDR3 nucleotides are TGTGCCACCCAACCCGGGGGGAAAATCTCCTACGAGCAGTACTTC.

This clone was seen more than once but under ten times. This same CDR3 is encoded by further DNA sequences in the sample. The V gene is TRBV19, the J gene TRBJ2-7; possible D gene TRBD1, 5 bases. CDR3 size: 12 residues. The V and J ends lost 6 bases and 0 bases respectively, with 6 bases between them. Germline V CDR1 and CDR2: LNHDA, SQIVND (reference sequence). The DNA for the CDR3 is TGTGCCAGTAGAGGGGACTCCTACGAGCAGTACTTC. Residues: CASRGDSYEQYF.

The rearrangement uses TRBV2 and TRBJ2-1, with 10 bases aligning to TRBD2. CDR1 and CDR2 (germline): SNHLY, FYNNEI. This CDR3 is 17 amino acids long. V lost 6 bases and J lost 1; bases outside the gene matches: 9. CDR3 loop: CASRHPSGGRSYNEQFF. CDR3 DNA: TGTGCCAGCAGACACCCTAGCGGGGGTCGTTCCTACAATGAGCAGTTCTTC.

This chain joins TRBV6-1 and TRBJ2-7; D is uncertain. CDR3 length: 10 residues. The V and J ends lost 6 bases and 3 bases respectively, with 3 bases between them. Germline lookup yields CDR1 MNHNS and CDR2 SASEGT. The DNA of the CDR3 is TGTGCCAGCAGCCACTACGAGCAGTACTTC. Translating it yields CASSHYEQYF.

With regard to this clone: The same CDR3 can be traced to other DNA sequences in this sample. The chain combines TRBV7-2 with TRBJ1-2; D possibly corresponds to TRBD1 (5 bases). The germline V and J ends were trimmed by 5 bases and 2 bases, with 9 bases remaining between them. Germline-derived CDR1 and CDR2 are SGHTA and FQGNSA. The CDR3 has 13 amino acids. The CDR3 coding sequence is TGTGCCAGCAGCCCAGACAGAAACTATGGCTACACCTTC. Protein sequence: CASSPDRNYGYTF.

This clone has only a few counts. The chain combines TRBV27 with TRBJ1-1; D is undetermined. CDR1 and CDR2 (germline): MNHEY, SMNVEV (reference sequence). The CDR3 covers 15 residues. Trimming left V 4 bases short and J 4 bases short, with 16 bases between. The CDR3 region is CASSSRPGKVTEAFF. For the CDR3, the DNA is TGTGCCAGCAGTTCCCGACCCGGGAAGGTCACTGAAGCTTTCTTT.

The gene calls are TRBV18 and TRBJ1-4; D is ambiguous. This CDR3 region has 15 residues. Germline values: CDR1 KGHSH, CDR2 LQKENI. V was clipped by 0 bases and J by 8 bases, with 13 bases between them. CDR3 sequence: CASSPPSGRGEKLFF. For the CDR3, the DNA is TGTGCCAGCTCACCACCTTCTGGTCGAGGAGAAAAACTGTTTTTT. Together with reference TRBV18 and TRBJ1-4, the CDR3 gives the full variable domain: NAGVMQNPRHLVRRRGQEARLRCSPMKGHSHVYWYRQLPEEGLKFMVYLQKENIIDESGMPKERFSAEFPKEGPSILRIQQVVRGDSAAYFCASSPPSGRGEKLFFGSGTQLSVL.

This sequence joins TRBV19 and TRBJ2-1; 7 positions match TRBD2. This CDR3 has 17 residues. Germline-derived CDR1 and CDR2 are LNHDA and SQIVND (reference sequence). The V gene end was trimmed by 5 bases and the J gene end by 5 bases; junction bases not matched to a gene: 15. The CDR3 nucleotides are TGTGCCAGTAGTGCGCCGTATAGACTAGCTGGGGACAATGAGCAGTTCTTC. This codes for CASSAPYRLAGDNEQFF.

This chain connects TRBV2 to TRBJ1-1, with TRBD1 matching over 8 bases. The CDR3 runs to 15 residues. V was clipped by 5 bases and J by 1 base; unmatched bases: 6. Per the germline V gene, CDR1 is SNHLY and CDR2 is FYNNEI. DNA of the CDR3: TGTGCCAGCAGTATACAGGGGGTGCAGAACACTGAAGCTTTCTTT. It encodes CASSIQGVQNTEAFF.

Notes on this clone: Mismatch with germline at one junction end may stem from a read error. This sequence joins TRBV14 and TRBJ2-1; TRBD2 might be the D (6 bases). Germline V gene sequence: CDR1 SGHDN, CDR2 FVKESK. CDR3 length: 16 amino acids. The CDR3 is CASSQGVASAYKEQFF. The CDR3 DNA reads TGTGCCAGCAGCCAAGGGGTGGCTAGCGCCTACAAGGAGCAGTTCTTC. Full variable domain (remainder filled in from reference TRBV14 and TRBJ2-1): EAGVTQFPSHSVIEKGQTVTLRCDPISGHDNLYWYRRVMGKEIKFLLHFVKESKQDESGMPNNRFLAERTGGTYSTLKVQPAELEDSGVYFCASSQGVASAYKEQFFGPGTRLTVL.

The chain couples TRBV25-1 to TRBJ2-3; D perhaps matches TRBD1 (6 bases). In germline, CDR1 is MGHDK, CDR2 SYGVNS. V shed 4 bases and J shed 0 bases, with 17 bases lying between them. The CDR3 contains 17 residues. The CDR3 loop is CASSGNRDQSSTDTQYF. The CDR3 DNA reads TGTGCCAGCAGTGGAAACAGGGATCAATCTAGCACAGATACGCAGTATTTT.

This clone was found a few times. The chain uses TRBV9 and TRBJ2-1; TRBD2 is a possible D gene (5 bases). The CDR3 sequence is 15 residues long. V dropped 2 bases and J dropped 4 bases, with 13 bases sitting between them. The germline CDR1 and CDR2 sequences are SGDLS and YYNGEE. The CDR3 region is CASSVSSYRYNEQFF. The CDR3 DNA sequence: TGTGCCAGCAGCGTCTCTAGCTACCGGTACAATGAGCAGTTCTTC.

J is TRBJ2-5 and V is TRBV18; D is undetermined. Deletions cut 2 bases from V and 5 bases from J, with 6 bases between. Per germline, CDR1 KGHSH and CDR2 LQKENI. The CDR3 sequence is 12 residues long. CDR3 sequence (DNA): TGTGCCAGCTCACCAATGGCTGAGACCCAGTACTTC. It yields the protein CASSPMAETQYF.

The chain employs TRBV14 and TRBJ2-1; a weak D match, TRBD1 (5 bases). V gave up 1 base and J gave up 9 bases, with 16 bases separating them. CDR3 size: 15 residues. The germline V gene encodes CDR1 SGHDN and CDR2 FVKESK. CDR3 protein: CASSQVFGYQGEQFF. DNA of the CDR3: TGTGCCAGCAGCCAAGTATTCGGCTATCAGGGTGAGCAGTTCTTC.

This rearrangement joins TRBV27 to TRBJ1-2; a weak D match, TRBD1 (5 bases). Germline loops: CDR1 MNHEY, CDR2 SMNVEV (reference sequence). The CDR3 is 14 residues long. V was trimmed by 8 bases and J by 3 bases, leaving 16 bases between them. This CDR3 is CASCPRGFDYGYTF. The DNA of the CDR3 is TGTGCCAGCTGTCCCCGGGGGTTCGACTATGGCTACACCTTC.